This T cell receptor (beta chain) was found in a study of blood T cells in healthy people across ages. This clonotype has only a few counts. Primed by a sample-barcoded 5' primer and a J-beta primer mix, a second PCR proceeded for 7 to 11 cycles. One entry per CDR3 protein, called by TCRdb with MiXCR from the 5' RACE reads. The sample includes about 1,500,000 distinct CDR3 sequences, under 30% of them seen just once. This CDR3 comprises 14 residues. V gave up 7 bases and J gave up 2 bases; unmatched junction bases: 6. The germline CDR1 and CDR2 sequences are SGHRS and YFSETQ. V is TRBV5-1 and J is TRBJ2-1; TRBD1 aligns across 7 bases. The sequence derives from a woman in her twenties or thirties in good health. Sequenced: blood. In DNA, the CDR3 is TGCGCCAGCTCTTGGGGGACAGCCTACAATGAGCAGTTCTTC. Amino acid sequence: CASSWGTAYNEQFF.